The next 28 T cell receptor beta chains were all read from a single sample in a study of T cells in Graves' hyperthyroidism and ophthalmopathy. The source material, RNA transcripts, was used to amplify TCR beta CDR3 regions. When the TCR CDR3 underwent first-round RT-PCR, the HTBI primer set was used. TCRdb analysed the multiplex PCR reads with MiXCR anew, one entry per CDR3 protein. The data hold 300,000 to 450,000 distinct CDR3 sequences, with approximately 25% observed a single time. The sequenced material came from blood. Every receptor here comes from a man aged 45-60 years with Graves' hyperthyroidism.

This clonotype was seen a few times. This rearrangement joins TRBV5-1 to TRBJ1-2; 10 bases map to TRBD1. The CDR3 spans 15 residues. J lost 4 bases, V lost 3 bases, and 6 bases had no gene match. CDR1 SGHRS and CDR2 YFSETQ come from the germline V gene. The CDR3 here is CASSSTGGLGYGYTF. CDR3 DNA: TGCGCCAGCAGCTCGACAGGGGGCCTCGGCTATGGCTACACCTTC.

The genes are TRBV10-1 and TRBJ2-3; 9 bases fit TRBD2. J was trimmed by 7 bases and V by 5 bases; bases with no gene match: 10. This CDR3 region has 15 residues. CDR1 and CDR2 (germline): WNHNN, SYGVQD (reference sequence). CDR3 coding DNA: TGCGCCAGCAGTCCCAGAGGCGGGAGGGGGAATACGCAGTATTTT. Protein sequence: CASSPRGGRGNTQYF.

V and J are TRBV3-1 and TRBJ1-4; D is undetermined. This CDR3 comprises 16 residues. Germline CDR1 reads LGHDT; CDR2 reads YNNKEL (reference sequence). V was shortened by 3 bases and J by 0 bases, with 11 bases between the two germline ends. CDR3 region: CASSHPNIATNEKLFF. Here the CDR3 DNA reads TGTGCCAGCAGCCACCCCAACATAGCAACTAATGAAAAACTGTTTTTT. Complete variable domain (other parts from reference TRBV3-1 and TRBJ1-4): DTAVSQTPKYLVTQMGNDKSIKCEQNLGHDTMYWYKQDSKKFLKIMFSYNNKELIINETVPNRFSPKSPDKAHLNLHINSLELGDSAVYFCASSHPNIATNEKLFFGSGTQLSVL.

This clonotype was observed many times. The DNA of the CDR3 is TGTGCCAGCAGTTACGCTAGCTCCTACGAGCAGTACTTC. As protein: CASSYASSYEQYF. The J gene is TRBJ2-7, the V gene TRBV6-6; no clear D. Germline-derived CDR1 and CDR2 are MNHNY and SVGAGI (reference sequence). Trimming pared 2 bases from V and 0 bases from J, leaving 5 bases between. This CDR3 comprises 13 residues.

This chain links TRBV5-5 with TRBJ2-1; TRBD2 agrees at 8 bases. CDR3 length: 16 amino acids. J lost 1 base, V lost 0 bases, and 3 bases had no gene match. Germline assignment: CDR1 SGHKS and CDR2 YYEKEE (reference sequence). The CDR3 coding sequence is TGTGCCAGCAGCTTGGCGACTAGCGTTTCCTACAATGAGCAGTTCTTC. It encodes CASSLATSVSYNEQFF.

In its sample, this clonotype was seen a few times. A much larger clone lies a single base off, so this may be a read error. The genes are TRBV9 and TRBJ2-7, with unresolved D. In germline, CDR1 is SGDLS, CDR2 YYNGEE. The CDR3 totals 12 residues. V shed 4 bases and J shed 7 bases, with 12 bases lying between them. In DNA, the CDR3 is TGTGCCAGCAGCTCAGCCGTGGGTGAGCAGTACTTC. It is translated as CASSSAVGEQYF. Full variable domain (rest looked up from reference TRBV9 and TRBJ2-7): DSGVTQTPKHLITATGQRVTLRCSPRSGDLSVYWYQQSLDQGLQFLIQYYNGEERAKGNILERFSAQQFPDLHSELNLSSLELGDSALYFCASSSAVGEQYFGPGTRLTVT.

The chain joins TRBV12-5 to TRBJ1-1; unclear D gene. CDR1 is LGHNT and CDR2 is FRNRAP in the germline V gene. With 4 bases removed from V and 0 bases from J, the gap between germline ends came to 12 bases. The CDR3 spans 15 residues. For the CDR3, the DNA is TGTGCTAGTGGTTCGCAAGGTCTCATGAACACTGAAGCTTTCTTT. Protein sequence: CASGSQGLMNTEAFF.

This clonotype was counted a few times. The chain uses TRBV10-3 and TRBJ1-2; 9 bases line up with TRBD1. Looked up from germline, CDR1 is ENHRY and CDR2 is SYGVKD. The J segment lost 9 bases and the V segment lost 9 bases, leaving 11 bases of the junction unmatched. The CDR3 runs 13 residues. Here the CDR3 DNA reads TGTGCCATGAAACAAGGACAGGGGAATAGCTACACCTTC. Translation: CAMKQGQGNSYTF.

Only a few counts were recorded for this clonotype. The V call is TRBV25-1, the J call TRBJ1-2, with D perhaps matching TRBD1 (5 bases). This CDR3 is 14 amino acids long. The germline V gene encodes CDR1 MGHDK and CDR2 SYGVNS. Trimming stripped 7 bases from V and 6 bases from J, with 18 bases between. The CDR3 spells CASKQAGEGHGYTF. CDR3 coding DNA: TGTGCCAGCAAGCAGGCGGGGGAGGGCCATGGCTACACCTTC.

This clonotype was counted ten times or more. V gene TRBV11-1 combines with J gene TRBJ2-3, with TRBD2 matching 8 bases. Looked up from germline, CDR1 is SGHAT and CDR2 is FQDESV (reference sequence). This CDR3 contains 16 residues. V was pared by 4 bases and J by 0 bases, with 6 bases of the junction left unmatched. For the CDR3, the DNA is TGTGCCAGCAGCTCGCTGTCTAGCGGGAGCACAGATACGCAGTATTTT. Its protein product is CASSSLSSGSTDTQYF. The full variable domain, completed using reference TRBV11-1 and TRBJ2-3, is EAEVAQSPRYKITEKSQAVAFWCDPISGHATLYWYRQILGQGPELLVQFQDESVVDDSQLPKDRFSAERLKGVDSTLKIQPAELGDSAMYLCASSSLSSGSTDTQYFGPGTRLTVL.

V usage is TRBV29-1 and J usage is TRBJ2-7; tentative D call: TRBD1 (6 bases). Between the trimmed V and J ends, which lost 2 bases and 5 bases, there was a span of 10 bases. The germline V gene encodes CDR1 SQVTM and CDR2 ANQGSEA. CDR3 size: 12 residues. DNA for the CDR3: TGCAGCGTTGAACAGGGGTTCCACGAGCAGTACTTC. Protein sequence: CSVEQGFHEQYF.

The chain recombines TRBV5-5 with TRBJ1-2, with D tentatively TRBD1 (5 bases). The CDR3 sequence is 13 residues long. Germline-derived CDR1 and CDR2 are SGHKS and YYEKEE (reference sequence). V shed 0 bases and J shed 7 bases, with 10 bases lying between them. The CDR3 here is CASSLVGQFGYTF. Here the CDR3 DNA reads TGTGCCAGCAGCTTGGTGGGGCAGTTTGGCTACACCTTC.

This clonotype was detected many times. The rearrangement links TRBV12-3 or TRBV12-4 to TRBJ1-6, with TRBD1 identical over 8 bases. There are 14 residues in the CDR3. J gave up 9 bases and V 5 bases, and 6 bases lay outside the gene matches. Here the CDR3 DNA reads TGTGCCAGCAGTCCAGACAGGGGAAGTTCACCCCTCCACTTT. Residues: CASSPDRGSSPLHF.

The gene calls are TRBV5-1 and TRBJ2-1; D could derive from TRBD1 or TRBD2 (5 bases each). The germline V gene has CDR1 SGHRS and CDR2 YFSETQ. The length of the CDR3 is 15 residues. The V end was cut by 3 bases, the J end by 4 bases, with 14 bases between. The CDR3 sequence: CASSSTGTLYNEQFF. The CDR3 DNA reads TGCGCCAGCAGCTCGACCGGGACCTTATACAATGAGCAGTTCTTC. The whole variable domain, filled in from reference TRBV5-1 and TRBJ2-1, reads KAGVTQTPRYLIKTRGQQVTLSCSPISGHRSVSWYQQTPGQGLQFLFEYFSETQRNKGNFPGRFSGRQFSNSRSEMNVSTLELGDSALYLCASSSTGTLYNEQFFGPGTRLTVL.

This clonotype has just a few counts. V and J are TRBV7-3 and TRBJ2-2; maybe TRBD1 (5 bases). Germline assignment: CDR1 SGHTA and CDR2 FQGTGA. This CDR3 is built from 12 residues. Trimming left V 8 bases short and J 6 bases short, with 10 bases between. CDR3 coding DNA: TGTGCCAGCGGAATACAGGCCGGGGAGCTGTTTTTT. As protein: CASGIQAGELFF.

The chain combines TRBV4-1 with TRBJ2-7, with D perhaps matching TRBD1 (6 bases). Trimming removed 0 bases from V and 2 bases from J, with 11 bases in between. Germline lookup yields CDR1 MGHRA and CDR2 YSYEKL. The CDR3 loop spans 15 amino acids. CDR3 nucleotides: TGCGCCAGCAGCCAAGATTCCGGACAGACCTACGAGCAGTACTTC. This codes for CASSQDSGQTYEQYF.

This clonotype was picked up a small number of times. The rearrangement links TRBV2 to TRBJ1-6, with D possibly TRBD1 on 5 matching bases. V was cut by 6 bases and J by 9 bases, with 15 bases left in between. Germline CDR1 and CDR2: SNHLY and FYNNEI. This CDR3 is 14 amino acids long. CDR3 sequence reads: CASRAGVVGSPLHF. CDR3 nucleotide sequence: TGTGCCAGCAGGGCGGGGGTGGTAGGTTCACCCCTCCACTTT.

This clonotype appeared a few times. The rearrangement uses TRBV5-6 and TRBJ2-1, with 15 bases matching TRBD2. The germline gives CDR1 SGHDT, CDR2 YYEEEE. The V and J ends lost 4 bases and 9 bases, in that order; junction bases with no gene match: 2. The CDR3 spans 14 residues. This CDR3 reads CASSGLAGGAEQFF. The CDR3 coding sequence is TGTGCCAGCAGCGGACTAGCGGGAGGGGCTGAGCAGTTCTTC. Based on the CDR3 plus reference TRBV5-6 and TRBJ2-1, the full variable domain is DAGVTQSPTHLIKTRGQQVTLRCSPKSGHDTVSWYQQALGQGPQFIFQYYEEEERQRGNFPDRFSGHQFPNYSSELNVNALLLGDSALYLCASSGLAGGAEQFFGPGTRLTVL.

This clonotype has a count of ten or more. This chain joins TRBV28 and TRBJ2-7; TRBD2 agrees at 7 bases. CDR1 and CDR2 from the germline V gene are MDHEN and SYDVKM. The CDR3 extends over 12 amino acids. Losses at the gene ends were 4 bases for V and 3 bases for J; bases not matched to a gene: 0. CDR3 sequence (DNA): TGTGCCAGCAGTTGGACTAGCTACGAGCAGTACTTC. Translated, it gives CASSWTSYEQYF.

The chain joins TRBV29-1 to TRBJ1-1; D is uncertain. Germline values: CDR1 SQVTM, CDR2 ANQGSEA. The CDR3 length is 13 residues. V was trimmed by 5 bases and J by 0 bases, leaving 10 bases between them. The CDR3 spells CSVRKGLNTEAFF. For the CDR3, the DNA is TGCAGCGTTCGCAAGGGATTGAACACTGAAGCTTTCTTT.

V usage is TRBV6-1 and J usage is TRBJ1-5; TRBD1 is a possible D gene (5 bases). V was pared by 6 bases and J by 0 bases, with 12 bases between. Germline CDR1 and CDR2: MNHNS and SASEGT. The CDR3 is 15 amino acids. The CDR3, as DNA: TGTGCCAGCAGCCTTCAGGGTTTTAGCAATCAGCCCCAGCATTTT. Its protein product is CASSLQGFSNQPQHF.

This chain joins TRBV6-2 or TRBV6-3 and TRBJ2-2; possible D gene TRBD2, 6 bases. CDR3 length: 16 residues. CDR1 and CDR2 (germline): MNHEY, SVGEGT. The V end was cut by 5 bases, the J end by 1 base, with 14 bases between. This CDR3 is CASSALTSVNTGELFF. CDR3 DNA: TGTGCCAGCAGTGCCCTGACTAGTGTGAACACCGGGGAGCTGTTTTTT.

The J gene is TRBJ2-1, the V gene TRBV27, with 7 nucleotides matching TRBD2. CDR1 is MNHEY and CDR2 is SMNVEV in the germline V gene (reference sequence). V dropped 6 bases and J dropped 1; count of bases not matched to a gene: 6. CDR3 length equals 15 residues. Here the CDR3 reads CASRGGITSYNEQFF. CDR3 coding DNA: TGTGCCAGCAGGGGAGGGATCACGTCCTACAATGAGCAGTTCTTC.

In its sample, this clonotype was seen many times. The rearrangement joins TRBV5-1 to TRBJ1-1, with a weak D call TRBD1 (6 bases). Germline CDR1 SGHRS, CDR2 YFSETQ. Trimming pared 7 bases from V and 3 bases from J, leaving 13 bases between. The CDR3 is made up of 13 amino acids. The CDR3 DNA reads as TGCGCCAGCCGTCGGGGGCGCGACACTGAAGCTTTCTTT. This sequence encodes CASRRGRDTEAFF.

This clonotype came up a few times. This rearrangement joins TRBV12-3 or TRBV12-4 to TRBJ2-7, with D hard to call. The CDR3 covers 13 residues. The ends were cut back, 3 bases at V and 6 bases at J, with 12 bases in the middle. The CDR3 coding sequence is TGTGCCAGCAGTTTTACTGCATTTTCCGAGCAGTACTTC. Amino acids: CASSFTAFSEQYF.

This clonotype showed up many times. V gene TRBV2 combines with J gene TRBJ2-3, with 10 bases that match TRBD2. From germline, CDR1 is SNHLY and CDR2 FYNNEI. The V and J ends lost 3 bases and 4 bases, in that order; junction bases with no gene match: 4. The CDR3 has 15 amino acids. DNA of the CDR3: TGTGCCAGCAGTGACGTAGCGGGAGGCGCAGATACGCAGTATTTT. Amino acid sequence: CASSDVAGGADTQYF.

This clonotype was seen at least ten times. This sequence joins TRBV12-3 or TRBV12-4 and TRBJ2-3; maybe TRBD1 (5 bases). Trimming took 3 bases from V and 6 from J, leaving 10 bases between them. This CDR3 has 13 amino acids. CDR3 nucleotides: TGTGCCAGCAGTTTTACAGGTGGGGATACGCAGTATTTT. Its protein product is CASSFTGGDTQYF.

This chain uses TRBV12-5 with TRBJ1-2; TRBD1 matches at 8 bases. With 4 bases clipped from V and 1 base from J, the junction kept 8 bases outside the gene matches. Per germline, CDR1 LGHNT and CDR2 FRNRAP. CDR3 size: 16 residues. The CDR3 is CASGSPGQGYNYGYTF. The CDR3 nucleotides read TGTGCTAGTGGTTCCCCCGGACAGGGTTATAACTATGGCTACACCTTC.